This entry features one TCR beta chain sequence. The data were taken from a study of blood T cells in healthy people across ages. Combining a sample-barcoded 5' primer with a J-beta primer mix, a second PCR ran for roughly 6 to 12 cycles. TCRdb itself ran the 5' RACE reads through MiXCR, one entry per CDR3 protein. The sample has approximately 1,700,000 distinct CDR3 sequences, about two fifths seen once; the top ten hold under 30%. V dropped 0 bases and J dropped 6 bases, with 12 bases sitting between them. Germline CDR1 is DFQATT and CDR2 is SNEGSKA (reference sequence). The CDR3 runs to 14 residues.

Sequencing input: blood. The chain joins TRBV20-1 to TRBJ2-1; D is unclear. The clonotype was recovered from a human donor in good health. CDR3 sequence reads: CSARDPLRSNEQFF. CDR3 coding DNA: TGCAGTGCTAGAGATCCCCTACGAAGCAATGAGCAGTTCTTC.